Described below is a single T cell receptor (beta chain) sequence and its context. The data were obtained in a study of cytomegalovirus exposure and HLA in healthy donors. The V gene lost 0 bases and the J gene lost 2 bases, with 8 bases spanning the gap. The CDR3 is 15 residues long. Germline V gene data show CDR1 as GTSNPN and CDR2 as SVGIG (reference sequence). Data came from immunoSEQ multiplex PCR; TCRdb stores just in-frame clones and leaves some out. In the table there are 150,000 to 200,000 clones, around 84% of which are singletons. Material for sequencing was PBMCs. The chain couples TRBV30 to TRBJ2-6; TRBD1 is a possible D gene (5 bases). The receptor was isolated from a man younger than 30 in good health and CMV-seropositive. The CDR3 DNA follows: TGTGCCTGGAGTGTAGGGGTAGCTGGGGCCAACGTCCTGACTTTC. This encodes CAWSVGVAGANVLTF. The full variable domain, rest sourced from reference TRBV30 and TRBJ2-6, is SQTIHQWPATLVQPVGSPLSLECTVEGTSNPNLYWYRQAAGRGLQLLFYSVGIGQISSEVPQNLSASRPQDRQFILSSKKLLLSDSGFYLCAWSVGVAGANVLTFGAGSRLTVL.